These T cell receptor beta chains were read from a single sample in a study of T-cell memory formation after mild COVID-19. TCRdb reprocessed the 5' RACE reads via MiXCR and lists one record per CDR3 protein. The profile covers 350,000 to 500,000 distinct CDR3 sequences, with over 15% appearing a single time and around 8.4% taken by the ten largest. Sequenced sample: PBMCs or a T cell subset sorted from them (not recorded which). Receptors originate from an adult woman who had mild COVID-19 (a few samples of this study predate the infection). Cell type and time point are not known. Each CDR3 is given with its conserved first and last residue. Fields, in order: D gene, V gene, clone size, J gene, CDR3 DNA, CDR3 protein. D genes are given only for firm matches. Clone size is not always given. Where it is, it says once, few, many or a class for expanded clones.

d_gene: -; v_gene: TRBV25-1; abundance: -; j_gene: TRBJ1-2; CDR3nt: TGTGCCAGCAGTGACAGGGGTACTGGCTACACCTTC; CDR3aa: CASSDRGTGYTF
d_gene: -; v_gene: TRBV5-1; abundance: few; j_gene: TRBJ1-1; CDR3nt: TGCGCCAGCAGCCCCGAGGGGTGGGTGGACACTGAAGCTTTCTTT; CDR3aa: CASSPEGWVDTEAFF
d_gene: -; v_gene: TRBV5-1; abundance: -; j_gene: TRBJ1-1; CDR3nt: TGCGCCAGCAGCTTACTTTCGGAACTGAACACTGAAGCTTTCTTT; CDR3aa: CASSLLSELNTEAFF
d_gene: -; v_gene: TRBV4-2; abundance: few; j_gene: TRBJ1-1; CDR3nt: TGTGCCAGCAGCCGCGAGACGGCCTTCAACACTGAAGCTTTCTTT; CDR3aa: CASSRETAFNTEAFF
d_gene: -; v_gene: TRBV6-5; abundance: few; j_gene: TRBJ2-5; CDR3nt: TGTGCCAGCGCCCCGGATGGGGGATTCCGACAAGAGACCCAGTACTTC; CDR3aa: CASAPDGGFRQETQYF
d_gene: -; v_gene: TRBV7-9; abundance: -; j_gene: TRBJ2-1; CDR3nt: TGTGCCAGCAGCTTCCGGGACGGCTCCTACAATGAGCAGTTCTTC; CDR3aa: CASSFRDGSYNEQFF
d_gene: -; v_gene: TRBV30; abundance: few; j_gene: TRBJ1-1; CDR3nt: TGTGCCTGGAGTGTACCCCAGGGGCTCGGTATGGCTTTCTTT; CDR3aa: CAWSVPQGLGMAFF
d_gene: -; v_gene: TRBV6-2/TRBV6-3; abundance: few; j_gene: TRBJ2-1; CDR3nt: TGTGCCAGCAGTGTAAGTGGTGAGCAGTTCTTC; CDR3aa: CASSVSGEQFF
d_gene: TRBD1; v_gene: TRBV4-2; abundance: few; j_gene: TRBJ2-3; CDR3nt: TGTGCCAGCAGCCACACGGGACAGGGGGCGAAAGATACGCAGTATTTT; CDR3aa: CASSHTGQGAKDTQYF
d_gene: -; v_gene: TRBV20-1; abundance: few; j_gene: TRBJ2-7; CDR3nt: TGCAGTGCTAGAGATGGCCAGGGGGGCTACGAGCAGTACTTC; CDR3aa: CSARDGQGGYEQYF
d_gene: -; v_gene: TRBV4-2; abundance: -; j_gene: TRBJ2-1; CDR3nt: TGTGCCAGCAGCCAAGATTGGGGACTCGAGCAGTTCTTC; CDR3aa: CASSQDWGLEQFF
d_gene: -; v_gene: TRBV20-1; abundance: few; j_gene: TRBJ2-4; CDR3nt: TGCAGTGCTAGATCTATACTAGTAGGTGCCAAAAACATTCAGTACTTC; CDR3aa: CSARSILVGAKNIQYF
d_gene: -; v_gene: TRBV6-2/TRBV6-3; abundance: -; j_gene: TRBJ2-5; CDR3nt: TGTGCCAGCAGTCGGCCTATAGCGGACCGAAACCAAGAGACCCAGTACTTC; CDR3aa: CASSRPIADRNQETQYF
d_gene: TRBD1; v_gene: TRBV30; abundance: -; j_gene: TRBJ2-3; CDR3nt: TGTGCCTGGAGCCCAGGGGACAGGGCTAGCACAGATACGCAGTATTTT; CDR3aa: CAWSPGDRASTDTQYF
d_gene: TRBD1; v_gene: TRBV6-5; abundance: -; j_gene: TRBJ1-6; CDR3nt: TGTGCCAGCAGTTACTCGGACAGGGCGGATTCACCCCTCCACTTT; CDR3aa: CASSYSDRADSPLHF
d_gene: TRBD2; v_gene: TRBV20-1; abundance: few; j_gene: TRBJ2-7; CDR3nt: TGCAGTGCTAGGGGACTAGCCCTTCACCGACAGTACTTC; CDR3aa: CSARGLALHRQYF
d_gene: -; v_gene: TRBV7-2; abundance: few; j_gene: TRBJ2-7; CDR3nt: TGTGCCAGCAGCCCCACTGAACCCGTCTACGAGCAGTACTTC; CDR3aa: CASSPTEPVYEQYF
d_gene: TRBD1; v_gene: TRBV6-5; abundance: -; j_gene: TRBJ1-5; CDR3nt: TGTGCCAGCAGTTCAATAGGGGGCGGCAATCAGCCCCAGCATTTT; CDR3aa: CASSSIGGGNQPQHF
d_gene: -; v_gene: TRBV27; abundance: few; j_gene: TRBJ1-6; CDR3nt: TGTGCCAGCAGTTTAAATGTACTTTCACCCCTCCACTTT; CDR3aa: CASSLNVLSPLHF
d_gene: TRBD2; v_gene: TRBV20-1; abundance: few; j_gene: TRBJ2-3; CDR3nt: TGCAGTGCTAGCAAGCGGGAGGCCTCTAGCACAGATACGCAGTATTTT; CDR3aa: CSASKREASSTDTQYF
d_gene: -; v_gene: TRBV3-1; abundance: -; j_gene: TRBJ2-7; CDR3nt: TGTGCCAGCAGCCAAGATGGACCCGGAGGCTCCTACGAGCAGTACTTC; CDR3aa: CASSQDGPGGSYEQYF
d_gene: -; v_gene: TRBV20-1; abundance: -; j_gene: TRBJ2-7; CDR3nt: TGCAGTGCTCCTTTCACCACTCTAGGATCCCCCGAGCAGTACTTC; CDR3aa: CSAPFTTLGSPEQYF
d_gene: -; v_gene: TRBV3-1; abundance: many; j_gene: TRBJ1-6; CDR3nt: TGTGCCAGCAGCCAAGGAGGGGCCGGGTATAATTCACCCCTCCACTTT; CDR3aa: CASSQGGAGYNSPLHF
d_gene: TRBD1; v_gene: TRBV6-2/TRBV6-3; abundance: few; j_gene: TRBJ1-5; CDR3nt: TGTGCCAGCAGTGCCGGGACAGTGTCTAATCAGCCCCAGCATTTT; CDR3aa: CASSAGTVSNQPQHF
d_gene: TRBD2; v_gene: TRBV5-1; abundance: -; j_gene: TRBJ2-3; CDR3nt: TGCGCCAGCAGCTTGGCTAGCGGGGGAGTCACAGATACGCAGTATTTT; CDR3aa: CASSLASGGVTDTQYF
d_gene: -; v_gene: TRBV7-3; abundance: -; j_gene: TRBJ1-1; CDR3nt: TGTGCCAGCAGCCCGACGCACGGAAGAAACACTGAAGCTTTCTTT; CDR3aa: CASSPTHGRNTEAFF
d_gene: -; v_gene: TRBV29-1; abundance: -; j_gene: TRBJ2-3; CDR3nt: TGCAGCGTTGTAGGAGCGGTAGGCACAGATACGCAGTATTTT; CDR3aa: CSVVGAVGTDTQYF
d_gene: -; v_gene: TRBV7-2; abundance: -; j_gene: TRBJ2-7; CDR3nt: TGTGCCAGCAGCCTACAGGGTATGCGAGAGCAGTACTTC; CDR3aa: CASSLQGMREQYF
d_gene: -; v_gene: TRBV4-1; abundance: -; j_gene: TRBJ1-5; CDR3nt: TGCGCCAGCAGCCAAGACGGAGGGGCGAGCAATCAGCCCCAGCATTTT; CDR3aa: CASSQDGGASNQPQHF
d_gene: TRBD2; v_gene: TRBV12-3/TRBV12-4; abundance: -; j_gene: TRBJ2-7; CDR3nt: TGTGCCAGCAGTACCTGGACTAGCGGGATCTCTAGCTCCTACGAGCAGTACTTC; CDR3aa: CASSTWTSGISSSYEQYF
d_gene: -; v_gene: TRBV4-1; abundance: few; j_gene: TRBJ2-4; CDR3nt: TGCGCCAGCAGCCAAGAAGCCGCAACAGCCCTAGCCAAAAACATTCAGTACTTC; CDR3aa: CASSQEAATALAKNIQYF
d_gene: TRBD1; v_gene: TRBV12-3/TRBV12-4; abundance: -; j_gene: TRBJ2-7; CDR3nt: TGTGCCAGCAGCCTGGACAGGGCTCCCTACGAGCAGTACTTC; CDR3aa: CASSLDRAPYEQYF
d_gene: TRBD1; v_gene: TRBV7-2; abundance: -; j_gene: TRBJ2-7; CDR3nt: TGTGCCAGCAGCGAGGGACAGCAACCCTACGAGCAGTACTTC; CDR3aa: CASSEGQQPYEQYF
d_gene: -; v_gene: TRBV28; abundance: few; j_gene: TRBJ2-7; CDR3nt: TGTGCCACCGCTCGCGGGGCGGACTACGAGCAGTACTTC; CDR3aa: CATARGADYEQYF
d_gene: -; v_gene: TRBV4-2; abundance: -; j_gene: TRBJ2-2; CDR3nt: TGTGCCAGCAGCCAAACGATTGACGGGGAGCTGTTTTTT; CDR3aa: CASSQTIDGELFF
d_gene: TRBD1; v_gene: TRBV6-2/TRBV6-3; abundance: -; j_gene: TRBJ2-5; CDR3nt: TGTGCCAGCAGTTACTCGAAGACAGGGGGCCTAGAGACCCAGTACTTC; CDR3aa: CASSYSKTGGLETQYF
d_gene: -; v_gene: TRBV5-1; abundance: -; j_gene: TRBJ2-5; CDR3nt: TGCGCCAGCAGCTTTAACGCATACGGGGAGACCCAGTACTTC; CDR3aa: CASSFNAYGETQYF
d_gene: TRBD2; v_gene: TRBV4-1; abundance: few; j_gene: TRBJ2-7; CDR3nt: TGCGCCAGCAGCCAAGAAGCCAGCGGGGGACCCCGTTCCTACGAGCAGTACTTC; CDR3aa: CASSQEASGGPRSYEQYF
d_gene: TRBD1; v_gene: TRBV19; abundance: -; j_gene: TRBJ1-2; CDR3nt: TGTGCCAGTATGGGACAGGGCCCCTATGGCTACACCTTC; CDR3aa: CASMGQGPYGYTF
d_gene: -; v_gene: TRBV7-9; abundance: many; j_gene: TRBJ2-7; CDR3nt: TGTGCCAGCAGCCGCAGGGACAACTACGAGCAGTACTTC; CDR3aa: CASSRRDNYEQYF
d_gene: TRBD1; v_gene: TRBV5-1; abundance: -; j_gene: TRBJ1-1; CDR3nt: TGCGCCAGCAGCTGGAACCCGGGACAGGGTTCAGGGACTGAAGCTTTCTTT; CDR3aa: CASSWNPGQGSGTEAFF
d_gene: TRBD1; v_gene: TRBV12-3/TRBV12-4; abundance: -; j_gene: TRBJ2-5; CDR3nt: TGTGCCAGCAGCTTCGGACAGGGGGTCCGCCAAGAGACCCAGTACTTC; CDR3aa: CASSFGQGVRQETQYF
d_gene: -; v_gene: TRBV6-5; abundance: -; j_gene: TRBJ1-4; CDR3nt: TGTGCCAGCAGCAATCTACAGGGCGCGTTTGAAAAACTGTTTTTT; CDR3aa: CASSNLQGAFEKLFF
d_gene: -; v_gene: TRBV11-2; abundance: -; j_gene: TRBJ1-1; CDR3nt: TGTGCCAGCAGCTTACGGTCTCCCAACCGCGAAGCTTTCTTT; CDR3aa: CASSLRSPNREAFF
d_gene: -; v_gene: TRBV7-9; abundance: many; j_gene: TRBJ2-7; CDR3nt: TGTGCCAGCAGCTTATCGAGTTCCTACGAGCAGTACTTC; CDR3aa: CASSLSSSYEQYF
d_gene: TRBD2; v_gene: TRBV19; abundance: few; j_gene: TRBJ2-1; CDR3nt: TGTGCCAGTAGTATATCGGCGGGGGGCGACAATGAGCAGTTCTTC; CDR3aa: CASSISAGGDNEQFF
d_gene: -; v_gene: TRBV4-2; abundance: few; j_gene: TRBJ2-3; CDR3nt: TGTGCCAGCAGCCAAGAATTAGCGGCAGATACGCAGTATTTT; CDR3aa: CASSQELAADTQYF
d_gene: -; v_gene: TRBV12-3/TRBV12-4; abundance: -; j_gene: TRBJ1-2; CDR3nt: TGTGCCAGCAGTTCGGACAGCCTGGTGGGCTACACCTTC; CDR3aa: CASSSDSLVGYTF
d_gene: TRBD2; v_gene: TRBV7-8; abundance: -; j_gene: TRBJ2-2; CDR3nt: TGTGCCAGCAGCTACGACCCTCCGGGAGCGGGGAGGACCGGGGAGCTGTTTTTT; CDR3aa: CASSYDPPGAGRTGELFF
d_gene: -; v_gene: TRBV29-1; abundance: few; j_gene: TRBJ1-1; CDR3nt: TGCAGCGCTTCCGTGAACACTGAAGCTTTCTTT; CDR3aa: CSASVNTEAFF
d_gene: TRBD2; v_gene: TRBV29-1; abundance: -; j_gene: TRBJ2-1; CDR3nt: TGCAGCGGTGGCTGGGCTAGCGGGAGGGCCGGGGAGCAGTTCTTC; CDR3aa: CSGGWASGRAGEQFF
d_gene: TRBD1; v_gene: TRBV9; abundance: -; j_gene: TRBJ1-1; CDR3nt: TGTGCCAGCAGCCCGAGGACAGGAACCATGGGTGAAGCTTTCTTT; CDR3aa: CASSPRTGTMGEAFF
d_gene: -; v_gene: TRBV29-1; abundance: few; j_gene: TRBJ2-6; CDR3nt: TGCAGCGTTGGCGGGGTCTCTGGGGCCAACGTCCTGACTTTC; CDR3aa: CSVGGVSGANVLTF
d_gene: -; v_gene: TRBV12-3/TRBV12-4; abundance: many; j_gene: TRBJ2-7; CDR3nt: TGTGCCAGCAGCCAGAAGCAGTACTTC; CDR3aa: CASSQKQYF
d_gene: TRBD2; v_gene: TRBV7-3; abundance: -; j_gene: TRBJ2-3; CDR3nt: TGTGCCAGCAGCTTATATCCTACTAGCGGGAGAGGCCCAGATACGCAGTATTTT; CDR3aa: CASSLYPTSGRGPDTQYF
d_gene: -; v_gene: TRBV5-6; abundance: -; j_gene: TRBJ1-1; CDR3nt: TGTGCCAGCAGCAACGGACGGGGAGACACTGAAGCTTTCTTT; CDR3aa: CASSNGRGDTEAFF
d_gene: -; v_gene: TRBV21-1; abundance: few; j_gene: TRBJ2-4; CDR3nt: TGTGCCAGCAGCTTCAGCGGGGGGGAAATCTTGAACATTCAGTACTTC; CDR3aa: CASSFSGGEILNIQYF
d_gene: TRBD1; v_gene: TRBV19; abundance: few; j_gene: TRBJ1-5; CDR3nt: TGTGCCAGTAGTATACCTGGGACAGGGCCTCAGCCCCAGCATTTT; CDR3aa: CASSIPGTGPQPQHF
d_gene: -; v_gene: TRBV7-8; abundance: -; j_gene: TRBJ2-4; CDR3nt: TGTGCCAGCAGCGGGCTAGCCAAAAACATTCAGTACTTC; CDR3aa: CASSGLAKNIQYF